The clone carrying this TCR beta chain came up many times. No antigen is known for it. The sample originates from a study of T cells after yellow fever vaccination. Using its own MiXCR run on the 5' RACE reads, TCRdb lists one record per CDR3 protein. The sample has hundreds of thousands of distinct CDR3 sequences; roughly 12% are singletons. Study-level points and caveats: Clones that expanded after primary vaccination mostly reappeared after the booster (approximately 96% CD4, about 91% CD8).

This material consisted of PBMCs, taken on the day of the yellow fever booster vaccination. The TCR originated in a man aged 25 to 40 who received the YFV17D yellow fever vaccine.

CDR3 protein: CASMGQGPNIQYF. The CDR3 coding sequence is TGTGCCAGCATGGGTCAGGGCCCAAACATTCAGTACTTC. The chain carries TRBV12-3 or TRBV12-4 and TRBJ2-4, with D maybe TRBD1 (5 bases). V was trimmed by 7 bases and J by 6 bases, leaving 13 bases between them. There are 13 residues in the CDR3.